These 7 T cell receptor beta chains were all obtained from the same sample, sequenced in a study of blood T cell repertoires in COVID-19. Profiling relied on immunoSEQ multiplex PCR, and the TCRdb table lists in-frame clones only, not all of them. The sample holds approximately 340,000 clones, 83% seen once. Sequenced input: peripheral blood. Every receptor here comes from a man aged 25 to 40 with active or convalescent COVID-19.

The chain joins TRBV30 to TRBJ1-2, with unresolved D. Trimming took off 0 bases at V and 6 bases at J, with 11 bases between the two ends. The CDR3 sequence is 13 residues long. Germline V CDR1 and CDR2: GTSNPN, SVGIG (reference sequence). This CDR3 reads CAWSVQIGDGYTF. Written as DNA, the CDR3 is TGTGCCTGGAGTGTACAAATCGGGGATGGCTACACCTTC.

The chain combines TRBV4-1 with TRBJ1-2; 8 positions match TRBD1. The ends lost 4 bases at V and 8 bases at J; junction bases unmatched: 18. Germline loops: CDR1 MGHRA, CDR2 YSYEKL. There are 17 residues in the CDR3. This CDR3 reads CASSPPRAGAGGRGYTF. The CDR3 region has the DNA TGCGCCAGCAGCCCCCCCAGAGCCGGGGCAGGGGGCCGGGGCTACACCTTC.

The rearrangement joins TRBV28 to TRBJ1-1; 8 bases match TRBD1. The trim removed 4 bases at V and 8 bases at J, leaving 6 bases unmatched. The V gene's germline CDR1 is MDHEN and CDR2 SYDVKM. The CDR3 covers 13 residues. The CDR3 DNA reads TGTGCCAGCAGTTGGGACAGGTCCACCGAAGCTTTCTTT. This codes for CASSWDRSTEAFF. Combining the CDR3 with reference TRBV28 and TRBJ1-1 gives the whole variable domain DVKVTQSSRYLVKRTGEKVFLECVQDMDHENMFWYRQDPGLGLRLIYFSYDVKMKEKGDIPEGYSVSREKKERFSLILESASTNQTSMYLCASSWDRSTEAFFGQGTRLTVV.

The gene calls are TRBV5-1 and TRBJ2-7; 7 positions match TRBD1. The CDR3 totals 15 residues. The germline CDR1 and CDR2 sequences are SGHRS and YFSETQ. J lost 3 bases, V lost 5 bases, and 11 bases had no gene match. The CDR3 DNA reads as TGCGCCAGCAGACCAACCGGGACAGCAAACTACGAGCAGTACTTC. Its translation: CASRPTGTANYEQYF.

The CDR3 DNA reads TGTGCCAGTAGTTCTAGGACTAGCGGGAACACAGATACGCAGTATTTT. Protein: CASSSRTSGNTDTQYF. This chain uses TRBV19 with TRBJ2-3; 12 bases match TRBD2. The length of the CDR3 is 16 residues. The germline CDR1 and CDR2 sequences are LNHDA and SQIVND (reference sequence). Losses at the gene ends were 5 bases for V and 2 bases for J; bases not matched to a gene: 5.

V gene TRBV4-2 combines with J gene TRBJ2-7, with 7 bases that match TRBD1. Germline trimming cut 0 bases from V and 7 bases from J; bases unmatched to any gene: 9. This CDR3 has 15 amino acids. Germline V gene lookup returns CDR1 LGHNA and CDR2 YNFKEQ. In nucleotides, the CDR3 is TGTGCCAGCAGCCAAGAACCCGTGACAGGGTATGAGCAGTACTTC. It specifies CASSQEPVTGYEQYF.

The chain employs TRBV19 and TRBJ2-7; 9 bases agree with TRBD1. The germline V gene encodes CDR1 LNHDA and CDR2 SQIVND (reference sequence). The CDR3 runs 15 residues. Trimming removed 4 bases from V and 0 bases from J; junction bases left unmatched: 4. CDR3 DNA: TGTGCCAGTAGTACCCCGGGACAGGGCTCCTACGAGCAGTACTTC. Amino acid sequence: CASSTPGQGSYEQYF.